The clone carrying this T cell receptor (beta chain) occurred a few times. No antigen is known for it. Sequencing used immunoSEQ multiplex PCR; TCRdb keeps in-frame clones, though not all of them. The repertoire consists of about 110,000 clones, with approximately 86% occurring once and the leading ten covering about 2.9%. The data belong to a study of cytomegalovirus exposure and HLA in healthy donors. Points from the study as a whole: The tendency of first-cohort TCR clusters to co-occur in the roughly 120 validation repertoires was the finding of a later analysis. Reports showed the classifier diagnosing cytomegalovirus status with high specificity and sensitivity. In vitro testing confirmed a few CMV-associated chains as specific for CMV antigens.

The CDR3 is made up of 15 amino acids. J lost 2 bases, V lost 1 base, and 1 base had no gene match. CDR1 is SNHLY, CDR2 FYNNEI, per germline. Separate from the approximately 700-subject first cohort was the approximately 110-subject validation cohort, to which the donors belonged. This chain links TRBV2 with TRBJ2-7, with 11 bases aligning to TRBD2. This clonotype was obtained from a young woman in good health and CMV-seronegative. Sequenced input: PBMCs. CDR3 coding DNA: TGTGCCAGCAGTGAAGATAGCGGGGGGGCCTACGAGCAGTACTTC. As protein: CASSEDSGGAYEQYF.